One sample yielded the 30 T cell receptor beta chains listed below, sequenced in a study of T cell repertoires in ileal Crohn's disease. The repertoire was sequenced with immunoSEQ multiplex PCR; TCRdb's copy has only in-frame clones and lacks some. The sample gives more than 11,000 clones, about two thirds of which show up once; approximately 6% is in the top ten. Source material: ileal tissue. All receptors come from an adult with Crohn's disease.

The count of this clone is one. The V call is TRBV7-9, the J call TRBJ1-2; 7 nucleotides agree with TRBD1. Germline CDR1 SEHNR, CDR2 FQNEAQ (reference sequence). The ends lost 5 bases at V and 4 bases at J; junction bases unmatched: 4. The CDR3 is 13 residues long. The CDR3 protein is CASSLRDSYGYTF. The CDR3 bases are TGTGCCAGCAGCCTCCGGGACAGCTATGGCTACACCTTC.

V gene TRBV29-1 combines with J gene TRBJ2-2; tentatively, D is TRBD2 (6 bases). The V and J ends lost 3 bases and 6 bases respectively, with 11 bases between them. Germline CDR1 is SQVTM and CDR2 is ANQGSEA. The CDR3 sequence is 13 residues long. CDR3 amino acids: CSVDQGGSGELFF. CDR3 sequence (DNA): TGCAGCGTTGATCAGGGAGGATCCGGGGAGCTGTTTTTT.

J is TRBJ2-5 and V is TRBV6-6; D is unresolved. This CDR3 comprises 14 residues. Trimming took off 7 bases at V and 2 bases at J, with 14 bases between the two ends. Germline lookup yields CDR1 MNHNY and CDR2 SVGAGI (reference sequence). DNA for the CDR3: TGTGCCAGCACTCAGGAGAAGGTTCAAGAGACCCAGTACTTC. Translated, it gives CASTQEKVQETQYF.

This chain joins TRBV11-2 and TRBJ2-3; D is unclear. From germline, CDR1 is SGHAT and CDR2 FQNNGV. The V and J ends lost 5 bases and 3 bases respectively, with 6 bases between them. This CDR3 has 12 residues. The CDR3 sequence: CASSLSTDTQYF. The DNA for the CDR3 is TGTGCCAGCAGCCTCTCGACAGATACGCAGTATTTT.

V gene TRBV2 combines with J gene TRBJ2-3; D might be TRBD1 (5 bases). There are 15 residues in the CDR3. The germline gives CDR1 SNHLY, CDR2 FYNNEI. V was cut by 7 bases and J by 0 bases, with 14 bases left in between. The CDR3 bases are TGTGCCAGCAAAGGGGCCCAGTATAGCACAGATACGCAGTATTTT. This encodes CASKGAQYSTDTQYF.

The genes are TRBV9 and TRBJ1-1; unclear D gene. V gave up 4 bases and J gave up 5 bases, with 12 bases separating them. The CDR3 extends over 13 amino acids. CDR1 is SGDLS and CDR2 is YYNGEE in the germline V gene. CDR3 in DNA: TGTGCCAGCAGCCGTGGTAGGGAGACTGAAGCTTTCTTT. As protein: CASSRGRETEAFF.

This clone has just one count. This sequence joins TRBV6-1 and TRBJ1-1, with D tentatively TRBD1 (5 bases). Germline lookup yields CDR1 MNHNS and CDR2 SASEGT. Trimming cost V 6 bases and J 7 bases, with 15 bases left between them. This CDR3 region has 13 residues. The CDR3 protein is CASSQEGLSEAFF. The DNA for the CDR3 is TGTGCCAGCAGCCAGGAGGGGCTGAGTGAAGCTTTCTTT.

This clone occurred a few times. The rearrangement joins TRBV5-5 to TRBJ2-3; D perhaps matches TRBD1 (5 bases). The CDR3 extends over 13 amino acids. Germline values: CDR1 SGHKS, CDR2 YYEKEE (reference sequence). The V end lost 3 bases, the J end lost 4 bases, and 9 bases lay between the germline ends. The chain's CDR3 is CASSSTGADTQYF. DNA of the CDR3: TGTGCCAGCAGCTCCACAGGCGCAGATACGCAGTATTTT.

The CDR3 region has the DNA TGTGCCAGCAGGGAACAGGTGAACACTGAAGCTTTCTTT. It translates to CASREQVNTEAFF. The chain couples TRBV6-4 to TRBJ1-1, with D possibly matching TRBD1 (5 bases). V lost 6 bases and J lost 0, with 8 bases in between. Germline CDR1 reads MRHNA; CDR2 reads SNTAGT. The CDR3 contains 13 residues.

To note about this clone: Its ends do not fully match the called genes, so a read error is possible. CDR3 sequence (DNA): TGCGCCAGCACTATTAGCGGGGGCACCGGGAAGCTGTTTTTT. This gives the protein CASTISGGTGKLFF. The chain uses TRBV5-1 and TRBJ2-2; 9 positions match TRBD2. Germline CDR1 SGHRS, CDR2 YFSETQ. This CDR3 region has 14 residues.

The chain carries TRBV28 and TRBJ2-7; a possible D gene is TRBD1 (5 bases). The CDR3 covers 13 residues. Germline assignment: CDR1 MDHEN and CDR2 SYDVKM. V lost 6 bases to trimming and J lost 3 bases, with 12 bases between them. The CDR3 spells CASREQARYEQYF. CDR3 nucleotides: TGTGCCAGCAGGGAACAGGCCCGCTACGAGCAGTACTTC. Full variable domain (missing parts from reference TRBV28 and TRBJ2-7): DVKVTQSSRYLVKRTGEKVFLECVQDMDHENMFWYRQDPGLGLRLIYFSYDVKMKEKGDIPEGYSVSREKKERFSLILESASTNQTSMYLCASREQARYEQYFGPGTRLTVT.

The chain employs TRBV11-3 and TRBJ2-3; 8 bases align to TRBD2. Germline assignment: CDR1 SGHNT and CDR2 YENEEA. V lost 1 base, J lost 0 bases, and 0 bases stayed unmatched. The CDR3 runs 15 residues. The CDR3 DNA reads as TGTGCCAGCAGCTTAGTAGCGGGGAGCACAGATACGCAGTATTTT. Residues: CASSLVAGSTDTQYF.

The chain combines TRBV2 with TRBJ2-1; no clear D gene. The CDR3 is 14 residues long. V was pared by 7 bases and J by 0 bases, with 10 bases between. CDR1 is SNHLY, CDR2 FYNNEI, per germline. In DNA, the CDR3 is TGTGCCAGCACTTTCGAAAGCTCCTACAATGAGCAGTTCTTC. Translation gives CASTFESSYNEQFF.

V usage is TRBV2 and J usage is TRBJ2-3, with D unresolved. The length of the CDR3 is 12 residues. CDR1 SNHLY and CDR2 FYNNEI come from the germline V gene. The V and J ends lost 6 bases and 6 bases respectively, with 10 bases between them. Written as DNA, the CDR3 is TGTGCCAGCAGCCGTGGGTCTGATACGCAGTATTTT. It specifies CASSRGSDTQYF.

V gene TRBV28 combines with J gene TRBJ1-1; a weak D match, TRBD1 (5 bases). The V end was cut by 7 bases, the J end by 4 bases, with 19 bases between. The CDR3 covers 15 residues. Germline V gives CDR1 MDHEN, CDR2 SYDVKM. CDR3 region: CASIPTRGGSTEAFF. CDR3 nucleotides: TGTGCCAGCATCCCTACGAGGGGTGGGAGCACTGAAGCTTTCTTT.

The chain uses TRBV4-2 and TRBJ1-1; 11 positions agree with TRBD1. This CDR3 contains 15 residues. V lost 9 bases to trimming and J lost 0 bases; unmatched junction nucleotides: 6. Germline loops: CDR1 LGHNA, CDR2 YNFKEQ. CDR3: CASSGTGGMNTEAFF. The CDR3 DNA reads TGTGCCAGTTCTGGGACAGGGGGGATGAACACTGAAGCTTTCTTT.

This clone was recorded only once. The chain recombines TRBV19 with TRBJ1-6, with D maybe TRBD1 (5 bases). Germline CDR1 LNHDA, CDR2 SQIVND (reference sequence). Deletions cut 1 base from V and 10 bases from J, with 14 bases between. CDR3 size: 15 residues. The CDR3 nucleotides read TGTGCCAGTAGTATAGCGGTGGGGCTTCGATCACCCCTCCACTTT. Amino acid sequence: CASSIAVGLRSPLHF.

Only a few counts were recorded for this clone. The rearrangement joins TRBV10-3 to TRBJ2-5; D is possibly TRBD2 (5 bases). In germline, CDR1 is ENHRY, CDR2 SYGVKD. The CDR3 is 12 amino acids. V lost 5 bases and J lost 5, with 9 bases in between. The DNA of the CDR3 is TGTGCCATCAGTAAAGAGCGGGAGACCCAGTACTTC. The encoded protein is CAISKERETQYF.

CDR3 in DNA: TGTGCCAGCAGTTCTCAGGGCATTGCGGGTCTCAATCAGCCCCAGCATTTT. Amino acid sequence: CASSSQGIAGLNQPQHF. The chain combines TRBV27 with TRBJ1-5; D may be TRBD1 (5 bases). CDR3 length: 17 residues. Germline V CDR1 and CDR2: MNHEY, SMNVEV (reference sequence). The V gene lost 4 bases and the J gene lost 3 bases, with 19 bases spanning the gap.

The CDR3 sequence is CASSPVTGVHNEQFF. The CDR3 DNA sequence: TGTGCCAGCAGCCCAGTTACAGGGGTCCACAATGAGCAGTTCTTC. The rearrangement links TRBV7-8 to TRBJ2-1; 7 bases map to TRBD1. Germline CDR1 reads SGHVS; CDR2 reads FQNEAQ. CDR3 length: 15 amino acids. V lost 5 bases and J lost 5; bases outside the gene matches: 9.

This chain connects TRBV27 to TRBJ1-4; D is ambiguous. The germline V gene encodes CDR1 MNHEY and CDR2 SMNVEV (reference sequence). Trimming shortened V by 5 bases and J by 7 bases, and 14 bases separated the two germline ends. The length of the CDR3 is 14 residues. The DNA for the CDR3 is TGTGCCAGCAGTCACGGGTTACTAAGTGAAAAACTGTTTTTT. Translating it yields CASSHGLLSEKLFF.

The rearrangement links TRBV28 to TRBJ1-6; 9 bases are shared with TRBD1. This CDR3 contains 15 residues. Germline CDR1 reads MDHEN; CDR2 reads SYDVKM. V shed 8 bases, J shed 8 bases, and the junction held 10 bases outside the gene matches. The CDR3: CASQSLGQGYSPLHF. CDR3 coding DNA: TGTGCCAGCCAATCGTTGGGACAGGGTTATTCACCCCTCCACTTT.

The V and J genes are TRBV19 and TRBJ1-2; 8 nucleotides agree with TRBD1. With 3 bases clipped from V and 4 bases from J, the junction kept 7 bases outside the gene matches. The CDR3 spans 15 residues. CDR1 is LNHDA and CDR2 is SQIVND in the germline V gene (reference sequence). This CDR3 reads CASSMRQGNGYGYTF. For the CDR3, the DNA is TGTGCCAGTAGTATGCGACAGGGGAACGGCTATGGCTACACCTTC.

V is TRBV9 and J is TRBJ1-1; a weak D match, TRBD1 (5 bases). V gave up 4 bases and J gave up 4 bases, with 17 bases separating them. CDR1 and CDR2 from the germline V gene are SGDLS and YYNGEE. The CDR3 consists of 15 residues. The CDR3 region has the DNA TGTGCCAGCAGCACTTACGACCTTGGGGGCACTGAAGCTTTCTTT. Its translation: CASSTYDLGGTEAFF.

This clone was recorded once. This chain connects TRBV7-6 to TRBJ1-2; maybe TRBD1 (6 bases). The CDR3 totals 14 residues. The V and J ends lost 2 bases and 4 bases respectively, with 11 bases between them. Germline V gives CDR1 SGHVS, CDR2 FNYEAQ. DNA of the CDR3: TGTGCCAGCAGCTTACATTGGGGGCTCTATGGCTACACCTTC. This translates into CASSLHWGLYGYTF.

The rearrangement links TRBV2 to TRBJ2-5; 8 bases line up with TRBD2. Trimming took 6 bases from V and 1 from J; bases not matched to a gene: 7. This CDR3 comprises 15 residues. The germline gives CDR1 SNHLY, CDR2 FYNNEI. CDR3 sequence reads: CASSGELAAQETQYF. Here the CDR3 DNA reads TGTGCCAGCAGCGGTGAACTAGCGGCCCAAGAGACCCAGTACTTC. Using reference TRBV2 and TRBJ2-5 for the parts outside the CDR3, the full variable domain is EPEVTQTPSHQVTQMGQEVILRCVPISNHLYFYWYRQILGQKVEFLVSFYNNEISEKSEIFDDQFSVERPDGSNFTLKIRSTKLEDSAMYFCASSGELAAQETQYFGPGTRLLVL.

V gene TRBV29-1 combines with J gene TRBJ1-2; D might be TRBD1 (5 bases). V shed 6 bases and J shed 2 bases, with 13 bases lying between them. This CDR3 is built from 13 residues. CDR1 is SQVTM and CDR2 is ANQGSEA in the germline V gene. CDR3 coding DNA: TGCAGCGTGTCGCAGGGCTGGAACTATGGCTACACCTTC. Translating gives CSVSQGWNYGYTF.

The rearrangement links TRBV2 to TRBJ1-1; possible D gene TRBD1, 5 bases. Trimming stripped 6 bases from V and 2 bases from J, with 13 bases between. The CDR3 runs to 14 residues. CDR1 is SNHLY and CDR2 is FYNNEI in the germline V gene. CDR3 coding DNA: TGTGCCAGCAGAGCGGGACGGTCCAACACTGAAGCTTTCTTT. It encodes CASRAGRSNTEAFF.

This clone was seen only a few times. The rearrangement links TRBV13 to TRBJ2-5; 8 nucleotides match TRBD1. The J segment lost 5 bases and the V segment lost 5 bases, leaving 10 bases of the junction unmatched. CDR1 and CDR2 (germline): PRHDT, FYEKMQ (reference sequence). This CDR3 is 15 amino acids long. CDR3 nucleotides: TGTGCCAGCAGCGTCTCAGGGGGCTCGAGGGAGACCCAGTACTTC. Its protein product is CASSVSGGSRETQYF.

The gene calls are TRBV6-1 and TRBJ2-7, with 9 bases that match TRBD1. The CDR3 is made up of 15 amino acids. CDR1 and CDR2 from the germline V gene are MNHNS and SASEGT. Trimming took 3 bases from V and 6 from J; bases not matched to a gene: 9. The DNA of the CDR3 is TGTGCCAGCAGTGACGTCGGGACAGGGAGGCGCGAGCAGTACTTC. As protein: CASSDVGTGRREQYF.